These 8 T cell receptor beta chains were sequenced from one sample in a study of immune evolution from preneoplasia to lung adenocarcinoma. TCRdb's copy holds only in-frame clones and misses some; the assay was immunoSEQ multiplex PCR. This sample has some 9,400 clones; over 75% occur once, and the top ten carry around 2.7%. Input material: FFPE lung adenocarcinoma in situ tissue. These receptors all come from a person aged 70 to 79 with lung adenocarcinoma.

This clone was detected only once. The V and J genes are TRBV7-8 and TRBJ2-1; TRBD2 matches 7 bases. The length of the CDR3 is 16 residues. V gave up 1 base and J gave up 2 bases; unmatched junction bases: 5. Germline values: CDR1 SGHVS, CDR2 FQNEAQ. The CDR3: CASSLVPGRAYNEQFF. CDR3 bases: TGTGCCAGCAGCTTAGTGCCAGGGAGGGCCTACAATGAGCAGTTCTTC. The whole variable domain, remainder taken from reference TRBV7-8 and TRBJ2-1, is GAGVSQSPRYKVAKRGQDVALRCDPISGHVSLFWYQQALGQGPEFLTYFQNEAQLDKSGLPSDRFFAERPEGSVSTLKIQRTQQEDSAVYLCASSLVPGRAYNEQFFGPGTRLTVL.

The rearrangement links TRBV7-2 to TRBJ2-7; tentatively, D is TRBD1 or TRBD2 (5 bases each). Germline V gene sequence: CDR1 SGHTA, CDR2 FQGNSA. Trimming stripped 1 base from V and 2 bases from J, with 9 bases between. The CDR3 covers 14 residues. CDR3 protein: CASSLGGSAYEQYF. In DNA, the CDR3 is TGTGCCAGCAGCTTAGGGGGGTCAGCCTACGAGCAGTACTTC. The full variable domain, rest sourced from reference TRBV7-2 and TRBJ2-7, is GAGVSQSPSNKVTEKGKDVELRCDPISGHTALYWYRQSLGQGLEFLIYFQGNSAPDKSGLPSDRFSAERTGGSVSTLTIQRTQQEDSAVYLCASSLGGSAYEQYFGPGTRLTVT.

The gene calls are TRBV15 and TRBJ1-4, with TRBD1 identical over 7 bases. From germline, CDR1 is LNHNV and CDR2 YYDKDF (reference sequence). There are 14 residues in the CDR3. V gave up 4 bases and J gave up 8 bases; unmatched junction bases: 7. The CDR3 loop reads CATSTRQGNEKLFF. The CDR3 region has the DNA TGTGCCACCAGCACAAGACAGGGAAACGAAAAACTGTTTTTT. Using reference TRBV15 and TRBJ1-4 for the parts outside the CDR3, the full variable domain is DAMVIQNPRYQVTQFGKPVTLSCSQTLNHNVMYWYQQKSSQAPKLLFHYYDKDFNNEADTPDNFQSRRPNTSFCFLDIRSPGLGDTAMYLCATSTRQGNEKLFFGSGTQLSVL.

This chain uses TRBV28 with TRBJ2-7; D is tentatively TRBD1 or TRBD2 (5 bases each). V dropped 5 bases and J dropped 0 bases, with 11 bases sitting between them. The CDR3 is made up of 14 amino acids. Germline loops: CDR1 MDHEN, CDR2 SYDVKM. This CDR3 is CASSGTASSYEQYF. The CDR3 coding sequence is TGTGCCAGCAGTGGGACCGCCAGCTCCTACGAGCAGTACTTC. Supplemented by reference TRBV28 and TRBJ2-7, the full variable domain reads DVKVTQSSRYLVKRTGEKVFLECVQDMDHENMFWYRQDPGLGLRLIYFSYDVKMKEKGDIPEGYSVSREKKERFSLILESASTNQTSMYLCASSGTASSYEQYFGPGTRLTVT.

Only a few counts were recorded for this clone. This chain uses TRBV2 with TRBJ1-5; 10 bases are shared with TRBD1. Trimming removed 4 bases from V and 4 bases from J; junction bases left unmatched: 1. The CDR3 runs 14 residues. Germline loops: CDR1 SNHLY, CDR2 FYNNEI. The CDR3 is CASSGQGANQPQHF. For the CDR3, the DNA is TGTGCCAGCAGTGGACAGGGGGCAAATCAGCCCCAGCATTTT. The variable domain in full, with the rest retrieved from reference TRBV2 and TRBJ1-5, is EPEVTQTPSHQVTQMGQEVILRCVPISNHLYFYWYRQILGQKVEFLVSFYNNEISEKSEIFDDQFSVERPDGSNFTLKIRSTKLEDSAMYFCASSGQGANQPQHFGDGTRLSIL.

The V and J genes are TRBV6-4 and TRBJ2-1; 8 positions match TRBD2. V trimming: 4 bases; J trimming: 9 bases; junction bases outside the gene matches: 5. The CDR3 is 13 amino acids. Per germline, CDR1 MRHNA and CDR2 SNTAGT. The CDR3, as DNA: TGTGCCAGCAGTGGGACTAGCCGCAGTGAGCAGTTCTTC. Translated: CASSGTSRSEQFF.

This clone has just a few counts. V is TRBV4-2 and J is TRBJ1-2, with a tentative D call TRBD1 (6 bases). The CDR3 length is 15 residues. Trimming removed 6 bases from V and 4 bases from J, with 18 bases in between. Germline V CDR1 and CDR2: LGHNA, YNFKEQ. CDR3 nucleotides: TGTGCCAGCAGTACAAACCCCAGGGGAGGCTATGGCTACACCTTC. Translated, it gives CASSTNPRGGYGYTF.

V usage is TRBV18 and J usage is TRBJ1-4; D unclear. Per germline, CDR1 KGHSH and CDR2 LQKENI. The length of the CDR3 is 14 residues. V dropped 1 base and J dropped 8 bases, with 11 bases sitting between them. This CDR3 is CASSPRQVREKLFF. CDR3 nucleotides: TGTGCCAGCTCACCACGGCAGGTTAGGGAAAAACTGTTTTTT.